The entry below describes one TCR beta chain. No antigen is known for it. Generated by immunoSEQ multiplex PCR, the TCRdb table keeps only in-frame clones and is missing some. This sample carries roughly 80,000 clones, 80% to 95% of them seen once, and the ten largest clones take roughly 4.8%. This record belongs to a study of T cell responses to AZD1222 COVID-19 vaccine. Study-level results: In all cases, repertoires were sampled only after the peak T cell response.

Trimming shortened V by 1 base and J by 6 bases, and 15 bases separated the two germline ends. The CDR3 totals 15 residues. Germline CDR1 and CDR2: KGHSH and LQKENI. The sample consisted of peripheral blood, taken on day 0 of MenACWY control vaccination. The chain employs TRBV18 and TRBJ1-1, with D tentatively TRBD1 (5 bases). The receptor comes from an adult in good health. This CDR3 reads CASSPLPGTGAEAFF. The CDR3 DNA follows: TGTGCCAGCTCACCACTTCCCGGGACGGGCGCTGAAGCTTTCTTT.